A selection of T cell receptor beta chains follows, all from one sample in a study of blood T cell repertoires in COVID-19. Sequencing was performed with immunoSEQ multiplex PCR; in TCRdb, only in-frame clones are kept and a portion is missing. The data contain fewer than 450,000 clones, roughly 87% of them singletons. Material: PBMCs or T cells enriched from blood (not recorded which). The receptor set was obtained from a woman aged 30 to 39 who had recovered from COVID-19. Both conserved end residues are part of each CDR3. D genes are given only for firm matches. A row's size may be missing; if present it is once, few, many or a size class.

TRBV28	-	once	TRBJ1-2	TGTGCCAGCAGTGCCGGCCGGGGGAGAGCTAACTATGGCTACACCTTC	CASSAGRGRANYGYTF
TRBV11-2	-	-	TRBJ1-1	TGTGCCAGCAGCCCCCAGAATGTAGGGGCGGCTTTCTTT	CASSPQNVGAAFF
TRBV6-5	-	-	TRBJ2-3	TGTGCCAGCTGCCAGGTCAGCACAGATACGCAGTATTTT	CASCQVSTDTQYF
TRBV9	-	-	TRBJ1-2	TGTGCCAGCAACCTCGAGGGCTTGAACTATGGCTACACCTTC	CASNLEGLNYGYTF
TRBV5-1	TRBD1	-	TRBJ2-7	TGCGCCAGCAGCTTGGGGCCGGACAGGGACTACGAGCAGTACTTC	CASSLGPDRDYEQYF
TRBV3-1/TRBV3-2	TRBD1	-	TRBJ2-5	TGTGCCAGCAGCGTTTACGACAGGGGAGGCGAGACCCAGTACTTC	CASSVYDRGGETQYF
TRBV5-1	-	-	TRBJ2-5	TGCGCCAGCAGCTTCAGGGGCCAAGAGACCCAGTACTTC	CASSFRGQETQYF
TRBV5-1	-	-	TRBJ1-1	TGCGCCAGCAGCTGGCGAGGGGGATTGGACACTGAAGCTTTCTTT	CASSWRGGLDTEAFF
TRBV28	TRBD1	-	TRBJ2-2	TGTGCCAGCAGGTTTCCACTCGGGACAGCGAACACCGGGGAGCTGTTTTTT	CASRFPLGTANTGELFF
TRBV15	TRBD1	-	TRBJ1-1	TGTGCCACCAGCAGAGACCCCCGGGACAGGGGGCCCAACACTGAAGCTTTCTTT	CATSRDPRDRGPNTEAFF
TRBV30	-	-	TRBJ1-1	TGTGCCTGGAGTGTACGGGTCGGACAGTTGGTTGGCACTGAAGCTTTCTTT	CAWSVRVGQLVGTEAFF
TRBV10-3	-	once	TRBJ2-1	TGTGCCATCAGTGAAAGTGGCGGTGAGCAGTTCTTC	CAISESGGEQFF
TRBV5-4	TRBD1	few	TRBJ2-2	TGTGCCAGCAGCCGAGCCTCAGGGGGAGCCACCGGGGAGCTGTTTTTT	CASSRASGGATGELFF
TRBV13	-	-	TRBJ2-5	TGTGCCAGCAGCCTCACAGGTTACCAAGAGACCCAGTACTTC	CASSLTGYQETQYF
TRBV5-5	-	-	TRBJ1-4	TGTGCCAGCAGCTTGCTGAATGAAAAACTGTTTTTT	CASSLLNEKLFF
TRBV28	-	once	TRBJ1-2	TGTGCCAGCAGTTTAAGGCGGGGTAACCATGGCTACACCTTC	CASSLRRGNHGYTF
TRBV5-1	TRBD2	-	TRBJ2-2	TGCGCCAGCACGAGACTAGCGGCCACCGGGGAGCTGTTTTTT	CASTRLAATGELFF
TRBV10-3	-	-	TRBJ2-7	TGTGCCATCAGTGATATGGCCGACGAGCAGTACTTC	CAISDMADEQYF
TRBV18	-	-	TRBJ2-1	TGTGCCAGCTCACCATGGGCTAATGAGCAGTTCTTC	CASSPWANEQFF
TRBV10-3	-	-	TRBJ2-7	TGTGCCATCAGTGATGGCGGGGCCAGCTCCTACGAGCAGTACTTC	CAISDGGASSYEQYF
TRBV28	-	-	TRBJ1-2	TGTGCCAGCAGTTGGGCAGTTAACTATGGCTACACCTTC	CASSWAVNYGYTF
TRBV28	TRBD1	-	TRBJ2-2	TGTGCCAGCAGTCCAGCCGACAGGGTGGACACCGGGGAGCTGTTTTTT	CASSPADRVDTGELFF
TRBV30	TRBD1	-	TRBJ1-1	TGTGCCTGGACCTACCCGGTACCCAGGGGGGCCACTGAAGCTTTCTTT	CAWTYPVPRGATEAFF
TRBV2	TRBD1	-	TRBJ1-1	TGTGCCAGCAGCTACACCATCGGACAGGGGGCAAGTGAAGCTTTCTTT	CASSYTIGQGASEAFF
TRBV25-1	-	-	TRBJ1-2	TGTGCCAGCTCGGGGTACGGGATACCCTACTATGGCTACACCTTC	CASSGYGIPYYGYTF
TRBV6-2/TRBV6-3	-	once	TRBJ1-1	TGTGCCAGCAGTTACGTAGGAGGGGACACTGAAGCTTTCTTT	CASSYVGGDTEAFF
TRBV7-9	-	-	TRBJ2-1	TGTGCCAGCAGCTTAATGGCAGGGGCTAAGAATGAGCAGTTCTTC	CASSLMAGAKNEQFF
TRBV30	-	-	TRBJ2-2	TGTGCCTGCCCTTTTAGTCGCGGCGGGCCCCTTAACACCGGGGAGCTGTTTTTT	CACPFSRGGPLNTGELFF
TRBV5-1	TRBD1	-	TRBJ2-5	TGCGCCAGCAGCTTGGGCCCAGGGACAGGGGTCTTCGGGGAGACCCAGTACTTC	CASSLGPGTGVFGETQYF
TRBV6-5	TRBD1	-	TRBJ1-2	TGTGCCAGCAGCTACAACCGGGACAGGGGCTATGGCTACACCTTC	CASSYNRDRGYGYTF
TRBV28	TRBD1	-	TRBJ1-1	TGTGCCAGCAGTTCGGTGGACAGGGTTGGAGCTTTCTTT	CASSSVDRVGAFF
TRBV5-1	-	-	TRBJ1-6	TGCGCCAGCAGCTTGTCAGGGAGGGAGAATTCACCCCTCCACTTT	CASSLSGRENSPLHF
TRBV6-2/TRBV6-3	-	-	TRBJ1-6	TGTGCCAGCAGTACACCGGGACCCCTCCACTTT	CASSTPGPLHF
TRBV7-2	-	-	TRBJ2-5	TGTGCCAGCAGCTTAGTGTCCGGGGAGGAGACCCAGTACTTC	CASSLVSGEETQYF
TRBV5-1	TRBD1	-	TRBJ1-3	TGCGCCAGCAGCCTAGGACAGGGGGCTACCGGAAACACCATATATTTT	CASSLGQGATGNTIYF
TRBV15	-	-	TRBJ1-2	TGTGCCACCTCCTCTGGGGGCAATAACTATGGCTACACCTTC	CATSSGGNNYGYTF
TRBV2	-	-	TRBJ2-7	TGTGCCAGCAGTTGGCAGGATTCCTACGAGCAGTACTTC	CASSWQDSYEQYF
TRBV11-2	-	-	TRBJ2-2	TGTGCCAGCAGCCGACAGGCTACCGGGGAGCTGTTTTTT	CASSRQATGELFF
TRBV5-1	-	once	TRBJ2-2	TGCGCCAGCAGCTCCGCGGGTGGGACCGGGGAGCTGTTTTTT	CASSSAGGTGELFF
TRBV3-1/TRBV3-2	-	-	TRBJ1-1	TGTGCCAGCAGCCGCCCTAGGGGCACTGAAGCTTTCTTT	CASSRPRGTEAFF
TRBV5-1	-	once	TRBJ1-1	TGCGCCAGCAGCTCCCCAGGGGATTGGAACACTGAAGCTTTCTTT	CASSSPGDWNTEAFF
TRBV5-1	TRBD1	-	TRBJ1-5	TGCGCCAGCAGCGCTGGGACAGGGAATCAGCCCCAGCATTTT	CASSAGTGNQPQHF
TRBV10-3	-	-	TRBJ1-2	TGTGCCATCAGGCCGGGAGCTAACTATGGCTACACCTTC	CAIRPGANYGYTF
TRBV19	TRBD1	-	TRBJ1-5	TGTGCCAGTAGTATCCGACAGGGGGCCAAGGATCAGCCCCAGCATTTT	CASSIRQGAKDQPQHF
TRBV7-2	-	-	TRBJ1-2	TGTGCCAGCAGCTTAGTACAGGGCCAATTCTATGGCTACACCTTC	CASSLVQGQFYGYTF
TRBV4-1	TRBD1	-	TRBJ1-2	TGCGCCAGCAGCCCTGGGGACAGGGGATTTCGGCTCGGCTATGGCTACACCTTC	CASSPGDRGFRLGYGYTF
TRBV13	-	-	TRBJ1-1	TGTGCCAGCAGCTTCTTCGGCGGCATGAACACTGAAGCTTTCTTT	CASSFFGGMNTEAFF
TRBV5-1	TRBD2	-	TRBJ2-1	TGCGCCAGCAGCTTGAGCGGGGGTCAAAATGAGCAGTTCTTC	CASSLSGGQNEQFF
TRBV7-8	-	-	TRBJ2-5	TGTGCCAGCAGCCCAGACAACCAAGAGACCCAGTACTTC	CASSPDNQETQYF
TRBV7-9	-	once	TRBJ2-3	TGTGCCAGCAGCTTAATCCAGGGAATCCCAGATACGCAGTATTTT	CASSLIQGIPDTQYF
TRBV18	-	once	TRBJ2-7	TGTGCCAGCTCACCAGCGCAGGGCTTCAGCTACGAGCAGTACTTC	CASSPAQGFSYEQYF
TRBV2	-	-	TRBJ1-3	TGTGCCAGCAGGGGAGAGGTCTCTGGAAACACCATATATTTT	CASRGEVSGNTIYF
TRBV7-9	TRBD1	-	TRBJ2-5	TGTGCCAGCAGCTCAAGGACAGGGGATCAAGAGACCCAGTACTTC	CASSSRTGDQETQYF
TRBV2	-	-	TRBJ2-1	TGTGCCAGCAGCGGGGGCCGACAGGGAGTAAATGAGCAGTTCTTC	CASSGGRQGVNEQFF
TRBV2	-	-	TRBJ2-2	TGTGCCAGCAGAATAACCGGGGAGCTGTTTTTT	CASRITGELFF
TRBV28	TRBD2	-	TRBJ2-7	TGTGCCAGCACTGGGACTAGGAGGTCCTACGAGCAGTACTTC	CASTGTRRSYEQYF
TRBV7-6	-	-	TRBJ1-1	TGTGCCAGCAGCGCACGGACAGATGAAGCTTTCTTT	CASSARTDEAFF